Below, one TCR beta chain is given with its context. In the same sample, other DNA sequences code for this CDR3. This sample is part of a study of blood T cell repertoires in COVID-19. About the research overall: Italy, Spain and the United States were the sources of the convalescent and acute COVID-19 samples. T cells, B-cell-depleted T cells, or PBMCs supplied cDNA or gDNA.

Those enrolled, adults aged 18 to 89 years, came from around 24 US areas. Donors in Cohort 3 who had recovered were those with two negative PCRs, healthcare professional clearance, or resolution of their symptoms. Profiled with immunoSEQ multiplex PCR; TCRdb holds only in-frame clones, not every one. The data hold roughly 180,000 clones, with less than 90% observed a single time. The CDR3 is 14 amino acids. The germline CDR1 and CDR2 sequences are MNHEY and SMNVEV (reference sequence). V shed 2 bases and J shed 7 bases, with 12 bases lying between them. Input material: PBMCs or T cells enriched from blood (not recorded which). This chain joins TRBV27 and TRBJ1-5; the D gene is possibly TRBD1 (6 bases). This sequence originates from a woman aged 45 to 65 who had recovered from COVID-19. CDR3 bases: TGTGCCAGCAGTTTAGGGGGGGGGCCCCAGCCCCAGCATTTT. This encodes CASSLGGGPQPQHF.